This T cell receptor beta chain was sequenced during a study of blood T cell repertoires in COVID-19. Study information: Sites in the United States, Italy and Spain provided acute and convalescent COVID-19 samples. PBMCs, B-cell-depleted T cells, or T cells provided the cDNA or gDNA that made up the material.

This clone was counted only a few times. CDR3 size: 13 residues. Germline V CDR1 and CDR2: LGHNT, FRNRAP. V was trimmed by 10 bases and J by 3 bases, leaving 15 bases between them. Per the study methods: Nucleated cell number was recorded as an estimate derived from reference gene primer amplification. The method was immunoSEQ multiplex PCR; TCRdb's version includes in-frame clones alone and lacks a portion of them. V and J calls and clone size are given by that table; D and trimming were obtained from the DNA. The profile shows some 70,000 clones, around 87% of them singletons. Sequencing was done on a sample of peripheral blood. This TCR was sampled from a man aged 50 to 60 with active COVID-19. The chain joins TRBV12-5 to TRBJ1-1; possible D gene TRBD1, 5 bases. CDR3 bases: TGTGCTATTCGCTTAAACAGGTACACTGAAGCTTTCTTT. It specifies CAIRLNRYTEAFF.